One sample yielded the 11 T cell receptor beta chains listed below, sequenced in a study of read filtering for tumor transcriptome and immune sequencing. This library used 300 to 500 ng RNA and molecular barcoded adaptors spanning alpha/delta and beta/gamma chains. TCRdb used MiXCR to reprocess the reads, holding one entry per CDR3 protein. The data hold fewer than 45,000 distinct CDR3 sequences, with roughly 13% observed a single time. The sequenced sample consisted of a population of CD138-negative cells sorted from bone marrow. These receptors all stem from a donor over 35 with multiple myeloma.

As concerns this clonotype: Being one base from a much bigger clone, this may be a read error. The rearrangement uses TRBV4-1 and TRBJ2-7, with a possible D match to TRBD1 (5 bases). V lost 1 base to trimming and J lost 2 bases, with 6 bases between them. From germline, CDR1 is MGHRA and CDR2 YSYEKL. The CDR3 runs 13 residues. The CDR3 region has the DNA TGCGCCAGCAGCCAAGCAGGGACCTACGAGCAGTACTTC. Its translation: CASSQAGTYEQYF.

This clonotype was counted between two and nine times. The genes are TRBV20-1 and TRBJ2-5; 9 bases are a match to TRBD2. Germline CDR1 is DFQATT and CDR2 is SNEGSKA (reference sequence). V was pared by 0 bases and J by 4 bases, with 12 bases of the junction left unmatched. This CDR3 contains 17 residues. CDR3 amino acids: CSARDPSASGIGETQYF. CDR3 bases: TGCAGTGCTAGAGATCCGTCGGCTAGCGGGATAGGAGAGACCCAGTACTTC.

In this sample, this clonotype turned up many times. The genes are TRBV28 and TRBJ2-6, with a weak D call TRBD1 (6 bases). The CDR3 loop spans 18 amino acids. V lost 2 bases and J 0 bases, leaving 14 bases between the germline ends. The germline gives CDR1 MDHEN, CDR2 SYDVKM. The CDR3 loop is CASSLGGGPSSGANVLTF. The CDR3 bases are TGTGCCAGCAGTTTAGGGGGCGGACCAAGCTCTGGGGCCAACGTCCTGACTTTC.

This clonotype has ten or more counts. The chain employs TRBV9 and TRBJ1-4, with 7 bases fitting TRBD1. J gave up 4 bases and V 4 bases, and 4 bases lay outside the gene matches. The CDR3 consists of 14 residues. Germline assignment: CDR1 SGDLS and CDR2 YYNGEE. CDR3 in amino acids: CASSPGQSNEKLFF. Here the CDR3 DNA reads TGTGCCAGCAGCCCGGGACAGAGTAATGAAAAACTGTTTTTT.

This clonotype was recorded at least ten times. The chain employs TRBV29-1 and TRBJ2-1; D unresolved. The CDR3 has 11 residues. Trimming left V 4 bases short and J 8 bases short, with 9 bases between. Per the germline V gene, CDR1 is SQVTM and CDR2 is ANQGSEA. Here the CDR3 reads CSVGAGDEQFF. The CDR3 DNA is TGCAGCGTTGGGGCTGGGGATGAGCAGTTCTTC.

This clonotype was recorded many times. The chain carries TRBV20-1 and TRBJ2-1; 13 nucleotides match TRBD2. This CDR3 has 16 residues. In germline, CDR1 is DFQATT, CDR2 SNEGSKA (reference sequence). V shed 0 bases and J 6 bases; nucleotides not matched to a gene: 5. For the CDR3, the DNA is TGCAGTGCTAGAGAAGGAACTAGCGGGAGGGCCAATGAGCAGTTCTTC. It translates to CSAREGTSGRANEQFF.

This clonotype appeared many times. The chain joins TRBV30 to TRBJ2-3; 7 bases fit TRBD1. In germline, CDR1 is GTSNPN, CDR2 SVGIG (reference sequence). The CDR3 totals 17 residues. V trimming: 0 bases; J trimming: 3 bases; junction bases outside the gene matches: 12. The CDR3 region has the DNA TGTGCCTGGAGTGTAAGTGGGACAGAGGATAGGACAGATACGCAGTATTTT. It codes for CAWSVSGTEDRTDTQYF. The full variable domain, with the rest looked up from reference TRBV30 and TRBJ2-3, is SQTIHQWPATLVQPVGSPLSLECTVEGTSNPNLYWYRQAAGRGLQLLFYSVGIGQISSEVPQNLSASRPQDRQFILSSKKLLLSDSGFYLCAWSVSGTEDRTDTQYFGPGTRLTVL.

Only a few counts were recorded for this clonotype. CDR3: CASSELVAGNHEQYF. The CDR3 region has the DNA TGCGCCAGCAGTGAGTTGGTAGCGGGAAACCACGAGCAGTACTTC. The J gene is TRBJ2-7, the V gene TRBV10-1, with 8 bases identical to TRBD2. V lost 1 base and J lost 5; bases outside the gene matches: 7. The CDR3 covers 15 residues. Per germline, CDR1 WNHNN and CDR2 SYGVQD (reference sequence).

This clonotype was picked up many times. V is TRBV3-1 and J is TRBJ2-3; TRBD2 matches 8 bases. Germline CDR1 and CDR2: LGHDT and YNNKEL (reference sequence). The V and J ends lost 0 bases and 5 bases, in that order; junction bases with no gene match: 13. This CDR3 spans 18 amino acids. CDR3 region: CASSQESERELYEDTQYF. CDR3 sequence (DNA): TGTGCCAGCAGCCAAGAATCCGAGCGGGAGCTTTATGAAGATACGCAGTATTTT.

This clonotype was observed at least ten times. The J gene is TRBJ2-2, the V gene TRBV11-2; D is undetermined. This CDR3 is built from 12 residues. The V gene's germline CDR1 is SGHAT and CDR2 FQNNGV. Trimming shortened V by 3 bases and J by 7 bases, and 6 bases separated the two germline ends. For the CDR3, the DNA is TGTGCCAGCAGCTTTTTGATCGGGGAGCTGTTTTTT. Protein product: CASSFLIGELFF.

Note on this clonotype: A much larger clone differs by one base, so this may be a read error. The gene calls are TRBV11-3 and TRBJ2-1, with D hard to call. The germline gives CDR1 SGHNT, CDR2 YENEEA. CDR3 size: 12 residues. V lost 5 bases, J lost 15 bases, and 17 bases lay in between. The CDR3 is CASSPGGRAVFF. CDR3 nucleotide sequence: TGTGCCAGCAGCCCAGGTGGGCGAGCAGTGTTCTTC.